The sequence of this TCR beta chain was determined in a study of T-cell reconstitution after alpha-beta-depleted transplantation in children. Study conclusions and caveats: Expanded graft clones, several hundred of them, were reportedly the source of alpha-beta T cells about two months after transplant. Counts and diversity of T cells one year after transplant came mostly from newly produced T cells.

Trimming pared 1 base from V and 7 bases from J, leaving 10 bases between. CDR3 length: 14 residues. The germline CDR1 and CDR2 sequences are LGHNA and YNFKEQ. With regard to this clonotype: Its antigen is unidentified.

Unique molecular identifiers were built into the TCRbeta library. TCRdb passed the PCR reads through MiXCR, listing each CDR3 protein once. This table has a few hundred thousand distinct CDR3 sequences, 20% to 30% appearing once. The input for sequencing was PBMCs, taken before TCRalphabeta/CD19-depleted stem cell transplant. This sequence joins TRBV4-2 and TRBJ1-4; D perhaps matches TRBD1 (5 bases). The origin of this receptor is a boy younger than two with Wiskott-Aldrich syndrome, due to receive a stem cell transplant. CDR3 DNA: TGTGCCAGCAGCCAAGCAAGGGGTCTTGAAAAACTGTTTTTT. Its translation: CASSQARGLEKLFF.